The 29 T cell receptor beta chains below come from one sample, sequenced in a study of T cells in localized non-small cell lung cancer. Clones were read by immunoSEQ multiplex PCR, and TCRdb kept only the in-frame ones, dropping some. The sample has 7,000 or so clones, roughly 50% seen once. The material was lymph node tissue, obtained before any cancer treatment. The receptor source for this set is an older female donor with stage I lung adenocarcinoma.

The chain carries TRBV30 and TRBJ2-6; D is uncertain. Germline V gene data show CDR1 as GTSNPN and CDR2 as SVGIG (reference sequence). V shed 2 bases and J shed 0 bases, with 8 bases lying between them. This CDR3 has 15 amino acids. The CDR3 is CAWSKEFSGANVLTF. The CDR3 DNA follows: TGTGCCTGGAGTAAGGAATTCTCTGGGGCCAACGTCCTGACTTTC.

This chain joins TRBV19 and TRBJ1-4; D may be TRBD1 (5 bases). Trimming shortened V by 2 bases and J by 5 bases, and 15 bases separated the two germline ends. This CDR3 comprises 16 residues. From germline, CDR1 is LNHDA and CDR2 SQIVND (reference sequence). CDR3 in amino acids: CASSIFGSRVNEKLFF. The CDR3 DNA is TGTGCCAGTAGTATATTTGGGTCCAGGGTAAATGAAAAACTGTTTTTT.

This clone was counted only a few times. The rearrangement joins TRBV6-8 to TRBJ2-7, with D tentatively TRBD2 (5 bases). Germline V gives CDR1 MNHGY, CDR2 SAAAGT. Trimming took 7 bases from V and 7 from J, leaving 17 bases between them. The CDR3 runs 13 residues. CDR3: CASTDRGRREQYF. CDR3 nucleotides: TGTGCCAGCACCGACCGCGGGCGGCGGGAGCAGTACTTC.

The table lists this clone with a few counts. The CDR3: CASSAYDGTGDEQYF. CDR3 DNA: TGTGCCAGCAGCGCATACGACGGGACAGGGGACGAGCAGTACTTC. The V gene is TRBV9, the J gene TRBJ2-7, with TRBD1 identical over 10 bases. Per the germline V gene, CDR1 is SGDLS and CDR2 is YYNGEE. Germline trimming cut 3 bases from V and 5 bases from J; bases unmatched to any gene: 8. CDR3 length equals 15 residues.

As to this clone: The junction and the germline gene differ at one end; a read error may be behind it. The chain recombines TRBV29-1 with TRBJ1-1, with unresolved D. Looked up from germline, CDR1 is SQVTM and CDR2 is ANQGSEA. CDR3 length: 14 residues. The CDR3 region has the DNA TGCAGCGTGGCTAGTGCGGGCCTAAACACTGAAGCTTTTTTT. It translates to CSVASAGLNTEAFF.

This clone appeared a single time. The chain couples TRBV18 to TRBJ2-6; D gene ambiguous. V lost 1 base and J lost 0, with 7 bases in between. Germline V gene sequence: CDR1 KGHSH, CDR2 LQKENI. The CDR3 covers 16 residues. This chain's CDR3 is CASSPLAGSGANVLTF. CDR3 DNA sequence: TGTGCCAGCTCACCACTGGCCGGCTCTGGGGCCAACGTCCTGACTTTC.

This clone came up a few times. The genes are TRBV6-8 and TRBJ2-7, with 12 bases aligning to TRBD2. Unmatched junction bases numbered 3, after V lost 7 bases and J lost 2 bases. The CDR3 has 14 residues. Germline V gene lookup returns CDR1 MNHGY and CDR2 SAAAGT. The CDR3 loop reads CASNLAGGTYEQYF. The CDR3 DNA reads as TGTGCCAGCAACCTAGCGGGGGGGACCTACGAGCAGTACTTC.

In regard to this clone: The junction does not match germline at one end; this may be a read error. The rearrangement uses TRBV6-8 and TRBJ1-3; a weak D match, TRBD1 (5 bases). There are 12 residues in the CDR3. Germline V gene data show CDR1 as MNHGY and CDR2 as SAAAGT. CDR3 in amino acids: CAISGGVRGVYF. The DNA for the CDR3 is TGTGCCATCAGTGGAGGCGTTAGGGGAGTCTATTTT.

The V call is TRBV6-8, the J call TRBJ1-6, with D perhaps matching TRBD1 (6 bases). Germline V gene lookup returns CDR1 MNHGY and CDR2 SAAAGT. The V end was cut by 4 bases, the J end by 5 bases, with 9 bases between. This CDR3 has 14 amino acids. The DNA for the CDR3 is TGTGCCAGCAGTTTACAGGGAGATAATTCACCCCTCCACTTT. It codes for CASSLQGDNSPLHF.

This chain connects TRBV28 to TRBJ2-3, with D possibly being TRBD1 (6 bases). There are 15 residues in the CDR3. The V gene lost 4 bases and the J gene lost 5 bases, with 16 bases spanning the gap. Per germline, CDR1 MDHEN and CDR2 SYDVKM. Here the CDR3 DNA reads TGTGCCAGCAGTTCCCCTCGAGGGGGAGAAGATACGCAGTATTTT. It specifies CASSSPRGGEDTQYF.

The chain links TRBV25-1 to TRBJ1-1; 7 bases line up with TRBD1. Germline V gene data show CDR1 as MGHDK and CDR2 as SYGVNS. This CDR3 is 14 amino acids long. Trimming removed 1 base from V and 11 bases from J; junction bases left unmatched: 10. The CDR3 reads CASSELGSGGRAFF. CDR3 DNA: TGTGCCAGCAGTGAATTGGGGTCAGGGGGTAGGGCTTTCTTT.

By frequency in the sample, this clone is medium-sized. This chain connects TRBV9 to TRBJ1-5; D not certain. This CDR3 has 12 residues. Trimming pared 3 bases from V and 2 bases from J, leaving 3 bases between. CDR1 is SGDLS and CDR2 is YYNGEE in the germline V gene. CDR3 DNA: TGTGCCAGCAGCGAGGGCAATCAGCCCCAGCATTTT. It yields the protein CASSEGNQPQHF.

V usage is TRBV1 and J usage is TRBJ1-5; the table's D call of TRBD1 was not tested on the DNA. TRBV1 represents a pseudogene. CDR3 length: 15 amino acids. CDR3 region: CASSPRTASNQPQHF. CDR3 bases: TGCGCCAGCAGCCCGAGGACAGCTAGCAATCAGCCCCAGCATTTT.

In its sample, this clone was seen once. The V call is TRBV15, the J call TRBJ2-2, with 11 bases fitting TRBD1. This CDR3 comprises 19 residues. Trimming removed 2 bases from V and 5 bases from J; junction bases left unmatched: 13. Germline V gene lookup returns CDR1 LNHNV and CDR2 YYDKDF (reference sequence). The chain's CDR3 is CATSRPNPGQGARTGELFF. The CDR3 DNA reads as TGTGCCACCAGCAGACCCAACCCTGGACAGGGGGCGCGGACCGGGGAGCTGTTTTTT.

V gene TRBV18 combines with J gene TRBJ1-3, with TRBD1 matching over 7 bases. Unmatched junction bases numbered 7, after V lost 2 bases and J lost 0 bases. The CDR3 sequence is 17 residues long. Germline V CDR1 and CDR2: KGHSH, LQKENI. This chain's CDR3 is CASSPGRTGLSGNTIYF. CDR3 DNA: TGTGCCAGCTCACCAGGGAGGACAGGCCTCTCTGGAAACACCATATATTTT.

V and J are TRBV29-1 and TRBJ2-2, with a tentative D call TRBD1 (6 bases). Germline-derived CDR1 and CDR2 are SQVTM and ANQGSEA. CDR3 size: 15 residues. V gave up 7 bases and J gave up 2 bases, with 17 bases separating them. CDR3 region: CSAARRTVNTGELFF. The DNA for the CDR3 is TGCAGCGCCGCAAGGCGGACAGTCAACACCGGGGAGCTGTTTTTT.

This clone was observed a handful of times. The chain joins TRBV11-3 to TRBJ2-7, with D perhaps matching TRBD2 (5 bases). The germline V gene has CDR1 SGHNT and CDR2 YENEEA. Trimming took 6 bases from V and 6 from J, leaving 18 bases between them. The length of the CDR3 is 14 residues. The CDR3 reads CASSQSGPYPEQYF. CDR3 sequence (DNA): TGTGCCAGCAGTCAGAGCGGTCCATACCCCGAGCAGTACTTC.

The chain has TRBV28 and TRBJ2-2; D may be TRBD1 or TRBD2 (6 bases each). V lost 3 bases, J lost 7 bases, and 18 bases lay in between. Germline values: CDR1 MDHEN, CDR2 SYDVKM. The CDR3 runs to 16 residues. The CDR3, as DNA: TGTGCCAGCAGTTTCGGAGGGGGAGGTTACATCGGGGAGCTGTTTTTT. Protein: CASSFGGGGYIGELFF.

The chain has TRBV30 and TRBJ1-1; the D is unclear. The CDR3 is made up of 14 amino acids. Germline lookup yields CDR1 GTSNPN and CDR2 SVGIG (reference sequence). Trimming took 4 bases from V and 4 from J, leaving 16 bases between them. The CDR3: CAWTGITWGTEAFF. The CDR3 DNA reads TGTGCCTGGACCGGGATAACATGGGGCACTGAAGCTTTCTTT.

V and J are TRBV19 and TRBJ1-1; no clear D. The CDR3 runs 11 residues. CDR1 and CDR2 from the germline V gene are LNHDA and SQIVND (reference sequence). V lost 5 bases, J lost 5 bases, and 6 bases lay in between. The CDR3 coding sequence is TGTGCCAGTAGTGGCAGAACTGAAGCTTTCTTT. This gives the protein CASSGRTEAFF.

This clone occurred a few times. The chain recombines TRBV11-3 with TRBJ1-6; D gene uncertain. V lost 0 bases to trimming and J lost 10 bases, with 10 bases between them. Germline V gene sequence: CDR1 SGHNT, CDR2 YENEEA. The CDR3 is made up of 14 amino acids. In nucleotides, the CDR3 is TGTGCCAGCAGCTTAGAAGTGGTTCGGTCACCCCTCCACTTT. It codes for CASSLEVVRSPLHF.

The chain joins TRBV6-7 to TRBJ1-2; the D is unclear. TRBV6-7 is given ORF status, its function remaining uncertain. The CDR3 is made up of 11 amino acids. Trimming stripped 6 bases from V and 13 bases from J, with 15 bases between. DNA for the CDR3: TGTGCCAGCAGCTCCATTCTCCGATGCACCTTC. It is translated as CASSSILRCTF.

V is TRBV30 and J is TRBJ1-4; D remains ambiguous. The CDR3 runs to 16 residues. Germline V CDR1 and CDR2: GTSNPN, SVGIG (reference sequence). The V end was cut by 0 bases, the J end by 0 bases, with 11 bases between. The chain's CDR3 is CAWSVRSASTNEKLFF. The CDR3 DNA follows: TGTGCCTGGAGTGTACGGTCAGCGTCAACTAATGAAAAACTGTTTTTT.

The chain links TRBV5-1 to TRBJ1-3; D unclear. Trimming pared 1 base from V and 1 base from J, leaving 6 bases between. The CDR3 spans 14 residues. Germline CDR1 and CDR2: SGHRS and YFSETQ. DNA of the CDR3: TGCGCCAGCAGCTTGACAGTTTCTGGAAACACCATATATTTT. It is translated as CASSLTVSGNTIYF.

The chain links TRBV19 to TRBJ1-1, with a tentative D call TRBD1 (5 bases). The CDR3 runs to 16 residues. The V end was cut by 4 bases, the J end by 4 bases, with 19 bases between. CDR1 and CDR2 (germline): LNHDA, SQIVND (reference sequence). CDR3 loop: CASSTGRGDSSTEAFF. The CDR3 DNA reads as TGTGCCAGTAGTACCGGTCGCGGGGACTCTTCCACTGAAGCTTTCTTT. Filled out from reference TRBV19 and TRBJ1-1, the complete variable domain reads DGGITQSPKYLFRKEGQNVTLSCEQNLNHDAMYWYRQDPGQGLRLIYYSQIVNDFQKGDIAEGYSVSREKKESFPLTVTSAQKNPTAFYLCASSTGRGDSSTEAFFGQGTRLTVV.

The J gene is TRBJ2-7, the V gene TRBV6-8; 12 bases agree with TRBD2. The CDR3 consists of 14 residues. V shed 10 bases and J 5 bases; nucleotides not matched to a gene: 9. CDR1 MNHGY and CDR2 SAAAGT come from the germline V gene. This CDR3 reads CATQRTSGNHEQYF. The DNA for the CDR3 is TGTGCCACACAGAGGACTAGCGGGAACCACGAGCAGTACTTC.

This chain joins TRBV19 and TRBJ2-1, with D perhaps matching TRBD2 (5 bases). The CDR3 runs to 15 residues. CDR1 and CDR2 from the germline V gene are LNHDA and SQIVND (reference sequence). V shed 3 bases and J shed 7 bases, with 16 bases lying between them. Here the CDR3 DNA reads TGTGCCAGTAGTATCGTGAGCGGCCCCGGGAATGAGCAGTTCTTC. Encoded protein: CASSIVSGPGNEQFF.

The chain employs TRBV30 and TRBJ1-4; D not resolved. Trimming cost V 6 bases and J 8 bases, with 13 bases left between them. Germline V gene data show CDR1 as GTSNPN and CDR2 as SVGIG (reference sequence). The CDR3 is 12 residues long. The CDR3 is CACQDRSEKLFF. The CDR3 DNA follows: TGTGCCTGCCAGGACCGTTCCGAAAAACTGTTTTTT.

Turning to this clone: One end of the junction is discordant with germline, which a read error may explain. The chain is built from TRBV11-3 and TRBJ1-2; 10 positions agree with TRBD1. Germline lookup yields CDR1 SGHNT and CDR2 YENEEA. This CDR3 comprises 16 residues. CDR3 sequence reads: CASSRGQGRTNYGYTF. CDR3 DNA: TGTGCCAGCAGCCGGGGACAGGGGCGAACTAACTATGGCTACACCTTT.